The rows below give T cell receptor beta chains drawn from one sample of a study of blood T cell repertoires in COVID-19. Some clones are missing from TCRdb's copy, which holds only in-frame ones; the method was immunoSEQ multiplex PCR. In the table there are 340,000 or so clones, about nine tenths of which are singletons. Sequencing used peripheral blood. These receptors originate from a man aged 45-65 years with active or convalescent COVID-19. The CDR3 runs from the conserved cysteine through the conserved F or W.

v_gene	j_gene	CDR3aa
TRBV5-1	TRBJ1-3	CASSLSQGRGNTIYF
TRBV18	TRBJ1-1	CASSPDRANTEAFF
TRBV12-3/TRBV12-4	TRBJ1-1	CASTPYVNTEAFF
TRBV18	TRBJ2-5	CASSPQLAGVAQETQYF
TRBV6-2/TRBV6-3	TRBJ1-2	CASRPEGVYGYTF
TRBV7-2	TRBJ2-7	CASSLGTPELYEQYF
TRBV9	TRBJ2-3	CASSLGLVTDTQYF
TRBV18	TRBJ2-3	CASSPPGVSDTQYF
TRBV5-5	TRBJ1-2	CASSLAGQSNYGYTF
TRBV5-4	TRBJ2-3	CASGSGGALGDTQYF
TRBV7-2	TRBJ1-6	CASSTRQGSPLHF
TRBV28	TRBJ2-7	CASSLRDRVYF
TRBV12-1	TRBJ1-5	CASSLTPSGAYVGQPQHF
TRBV2	TRBJ2-5	CASSDGSPRQGGTQYF
TRBV30	TRBJ1-3	CAWSVGQGLSGNTIYF
TRBV9	TRBJ1-5	CASSVGQGARQPQHF
TRBV28	TRBJ2-7	CASSLRRGEQYF
TRBV2	TRBJ2-2	CASSPGQGRTGELFF
TRBV20-1	TRBJ1-2	CSAGGRGGYTF
TRBV18	TRBJ2-1	CASSPAGTSGRARMNEQFF
TRBV4-1	TRBJ2-2	CASSPPYTQIYTGELFF
TRBV10-3	TRBJ2-3	CAIRRTSGTTDTQYF
TRBV23-1	TRBJ2-6	CASSPPDRAPQMGGTGANVLTF
TRBV5-1	TRBJ2-5	CASSLIRELGETQYF
TRBV2	TRBJ2-2	CASSGAPGQGNTGELFF
TRBV6-5	TRBJ1-1	CASSSDQGNTEAFF
TRBV2	TRBJ1-1	CASRRDSPNTEAFF
TRBV27	TRBJ1-5	CASSLRGYGSNQPQHF
TRBV5-1	TRBJ1-1	CASSATVSRMNTEAFF
TRBV5-5	TRBJ1-2	CASSPRQGWSYGYTF
TRBV6-4	TRBJ2-3	CASSARGGATDTQYF
TRBV4-3	TRBJ1-2	CASSHLDRDYGYTF
TRBV7-8	TRBJ1-2	CASSLNRRHYGYTF
TRBV6-6	TRBJ2-5	CASSITSGGGYF
TRBV30	TRBJ1-2	CAWSAGTGLSGYTF
TRBV7-9	TRBJ2-2	CASQAVSGELFF
TRBV24-1	TRBJ2-5	CATSQTGVETQYF
TRBV3-1/TRBV3-2	TRBJ2-1	CASSQGGLADNEQFF
TRBV7-9	TRBJ2-7	CASSLKAGGSYEQYF
TRBV2	TRBJ2-3	CASSDKEGQRAYF
TRBV20-1	TRBJ2-7	CSASLQGVDYEQYF
TRBV30	TRBJ1-4	CAWSTGFNEKLFF
TRBV25-1	TRBJ1-2	CASSEGGTGPANYGYTF
TRBV9	TRBJ1-4	CASSPGGMANEKLFF
TRBV7-2	TRBJ1-2	CASSFTGGANYGYTF
TRBV7-8	TRBJ2-7	CASSRDRGSEQYF
TRBV23-1	TRBJ2-5	CASSQSIQRGGRGETQYF
TRBV11-3	TRBJ2-1	CASSLSSPNEQFF
TRBV2	TRBJ2-2	CASLSREGRDTGGELFF
TRBV4-2	TRBJ1-2	CASSQVEGARGYTF
TRBV6-6	TRBJ1-5	CASSPPQARNQPQHF
TRBV2	TRBJ2-3	CASSFERGGGTQYF
TRBV30	TRBJ2-1	CAWSVLGGGEQFF
TRBV7-2	TRBJ2-2	CASSFGGDGELFF
TRBV29-1	TRBJ2-7	CSVVWGGEVGQYF
TRBV28	TRBJ2-7	CASSTPGSAYEQYF
TRBV15	TRBJ2-2	CATSRTGGRNTGELFF
TRBV6-5	TRBJ1-1	CASSYSRAGSTEAFF